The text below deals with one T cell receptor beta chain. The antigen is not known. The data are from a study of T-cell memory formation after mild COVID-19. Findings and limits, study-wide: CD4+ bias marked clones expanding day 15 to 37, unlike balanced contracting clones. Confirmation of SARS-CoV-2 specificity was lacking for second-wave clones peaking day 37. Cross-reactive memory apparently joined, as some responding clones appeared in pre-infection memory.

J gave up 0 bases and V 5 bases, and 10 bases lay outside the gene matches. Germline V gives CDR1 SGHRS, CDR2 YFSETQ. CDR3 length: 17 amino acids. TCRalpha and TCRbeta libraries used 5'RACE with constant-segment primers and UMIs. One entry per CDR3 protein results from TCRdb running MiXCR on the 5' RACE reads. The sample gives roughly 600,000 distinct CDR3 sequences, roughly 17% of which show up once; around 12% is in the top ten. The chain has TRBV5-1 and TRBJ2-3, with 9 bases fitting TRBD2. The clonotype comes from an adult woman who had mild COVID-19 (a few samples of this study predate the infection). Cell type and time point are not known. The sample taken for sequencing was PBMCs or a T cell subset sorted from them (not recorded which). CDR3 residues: CASRNTPSGVSTDTQYF. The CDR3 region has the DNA TGCGCCAGCAGGAATACTCCTAGCGGGGTTAGCACAGATACGCAGTATTTT.